This record looks at one T cell receptor (beta chain) sequence and its context. What it binds is unknown. Germline V gene lookup returns CDR1 LGHNA and CDR2 YNFKEQ. The CDR3 is 14 residues long. Trimming removed 1 base at V and 7 bases at J, with 13 bases between. The sample originates from a study of cytomegalovirus exposure and HLA in healthy donors. Primers included in the PCR were 60 Vbeta and 13 Jbeta primers. Using immunoSEQ multiplex PCR, the repertoire was profiled, and TCRdb retains in-frame clones only, with some absent. The repertoire holds about 120,000 clones, with 75% as singletons. Study-wide results and caveats: Presence/absence comparisons presumed near-even sequencing depth among donors.

This chain uses TRBV4-2 with TRBJ1-1; D is possibly TRBD1 (6 bases). This sequence originates from a woman in her thirties or forties in good health and CMV-seropositive. Material for sequencing was PBMCs. CDR3 DNA: TGTGCCAGCAGCCAAGCGGGGGGGCCAGATGAAGCTTTCTTT. Protein sequence: CASSQAGGPDEAFF.